These T cell receptor beta chains were read from a single sample in a study of vaccination and CD4 T cells after COVID-19. Each CDR3 protein gets one entry after TCRdb re-called the PCR reads with MiXCR. The sample lists 15,000 to 20,000 distinct CDR3 sequences; roughly 41% were seen once. For these receptors, no antigen is known. Specimen: CD4+ T cells from blood, cultured in vitro, collected before SARS-CoV-2 vaccination. The receptors were sampled from a human donor who received a COVID-19 vaccine. The CDR3 runs from the conserved cysteine through the conserved F or W. The D gene is left open where the match is weak. Rows give clone size only sometimes, using once, few, many, or a class for an expanded clone.

CDR3 DNA	CDR3 protein	clone size	CDR3 length	V gene	J gene	D gene
TGTGCCAGTGAACCGGGACAGGGGCCAAATCAGCCCCAGCATTTT	CASEPGQGPNQPQHF	NA	15	TRBV6-2/TRBV6-3	TRBJ1-5	TRBD1
TGCGCCAGCAGCTTGGCGGTCAGCGGGGGTGCAAGCTCCTACGAGCAGTACTTC	CASSLAVSGGASSYEQYF	NA	18	TRBV5-1	TRBJ2-7	TRBD2
TGTGCCAGCAGTCCGAGGGGTTGGTCCTACAATGAGCAGTTCTTC	CASSPRGWSYNEQFF	NA	15	TRBV7-2	TRBJ2-1	NA
TGTGCCAGTAGTAATCTAGCGGGGGGGCGTACAGATACGCAGTATTTT	CASSNLAGGRTDTQYF	few	16	TRBV19	TRBJ2-3	TRBD2
TGCAGTGCTTCCCAGAGGGTCGGCGGGGGGGCAGACTACGAGCAGTACTTC	CSASQRVGGGADYEQYF	few	17	TRBV20-1	TRBJ2-7	TRBD2
TGCAGTGCTAGAAGGGGTGGTGACACTGAAGCTTTCTTT	CSARRGGDTEAFF	NA	13	TRBV20-1	TRBJ1-1	NA
TGTGCCAGCAGCTTTTGGGGGACAGATACGCAGTATTTT	CASSFWGTDTQYF	NA	13	TRBV7-2	TRBJ2-3	NA
TGTGCCAGCAGTTACGCGAGGACAGGGGGGGGCTATGGCTACACCTTC	CASSYARTGGGYGYTF	NA	16	TRBV6-5	TRBJ1-2	TRBD1
TGTGCCAGCAGCCTCGGGACAGGGGGTCGAGAGACCCAGTACTTC	CASSLGTGGRETQYF	NA	15	TRBV12-3/TRBV12-4	TRBJ2-5	TRBD1
TGTGCCAGCAGCGGGGCAGGGTGGCCTTACGAGCAGTACTTC	CASSGAGWPYEQYF	once	14	TRBV12-3/TRBV12-4	TRBJ2-7	NA
TGCGCCAGCACACTACAGGGGACCTATGGCTACACCTTC	CASTLQGTYGYTF	NA	13	TRBV5-1	TRBJ1-2	TRBD1
TGCAGTGCCCCCCTGGGAGGGGAAAACATTCAGTACTTC	CSAPLGGENIQYF	NA	13	TRBV20-1	TRBJ2-4	TRBD2
TGTGCCAGCAGTTATCGGGACAGGGGCTACGAGCAGTACTTC	CASSYRDRGYEQYF	few	14	TRBV6-2/TRBV6-3	TRBJ2-7	TRBD1
TGTGCCAGCAGTTTAAGGGGACAGGGTATATATTCACCCCTCCACTTT	CASSLRGQGIYSPLHF	NA	16	TRBV27	TRBJ1-6	TRBD1
TGTGCCAGCCAGACAGTTGAAGCTAACTATGGCTACACCTTC	CASQTVEANYGYTF	few	14	TRBV6-1	TRBJ1-2	NA
TGTGCCAGCAGCTTAATGGCGACAGATACGCAGTATTTT	CASSLMATDTQYF	once	13	TRBV7-2	TRBJ2-3	NA
TGTGCCAGCAGTTACTCAGGGGCGACCTTGAACACTGAAGCTTTCTTT	CASSYSGATLNTEAFF	NA	16	TRBV6-5	TRBJ1-1	NA
TGCAGTGCCCCACCGAGGGGGGAGACCCAGTACTTC	CSAPPRGETQYF	NA	12	TRBV20-1	TRBJ2-5	NA
TGTGCCAGCAGGAGAAACTATGGCTACACCTTC	CASRRNYGYTF	NA	11	TRBV6-1	TRBJ1-2	NA
TGTGCCAGCAGCCAAGTAGGTAGCGGGGCCCAGTACTTC	CASSQVGSGAQYF	NA	13	TRBV14	TRBJ2-5	TRBD2
TGTGCCAGCAGTGAAGCGGGAGAGACTGAAGCTTTCTTT	CASSEAGETEAFF	NA	13	TRBV25-1	TRBJ1-1	NA
TGTGCCAGCAGTAGCCGCCAGGGGGGGAACTATGGCTACACCTTC	CASSSRQGGNYGYTF	medium-sized	15	TRBV6-1	TRBJ1-2	TRBD1
TGTGCCAGCAGTTTGGAATACGGGGAACAGGGGGCCTCGAGCTCCTACGAGCAGTACTTC	CASSLEYGEQGASSSYEQYF	NA	20	TRBV28	TRBJ2-7	TRBD1
TGTGCCAGCAGCTTAGATCCGGGAATGTTCTATGGCTACACCTTC	CASSLDPGMFYGYTF	NA	15	TRBV7-2	TRBJ1-2	NA
TGTGCCACCAGTGCCTCGGGAGTCGGAGATACGCAGTATTTT	CATSASGVGDTQYF	few	14	TRBV24-1	TRBJ2-3	NA
TGCGCCAGCAGCCGACAGGGTGATTCACCCCTCCACTTT	CASSRQGDSPLHF	NA	13	TRBV5-1	TRBJ1-6	TRBD1
TGTGCCAGTAAGGATCTTTTGAACACTGAAGCTTTCTTT	CASKDLLNTEAFF	NA	13	TRBV19	TRBJ1-1	NA
TGTGCCTGGAGTGTAGGGGACAGGGCCACAGATACGCAGTATTTT	CAWSVGDRATDTQYF	few	15	TRBV30	TRBJ2-3	TRBD1
TGTGCCAGCTCATCCCGCGACAGGGGTAGCGCCGGGGAGCTGTTTTTT	CASSSRDRGSAGELFF	NA	16	TRBV18	TRBJ2-2	TRBD1
TGTGCCAGCAGCTTAGATGTGGTAGGGGATACGCAGTATTTT	CASSLDVVGDTQYF	NA	14	TRBV11-3	TRBJ2-3	NA
TGTGCCAGCAGCTTGTCTCCCCGCTATAATTCACCCCTCCACTTT	CASSLSPRYNSPLHF	NA	15	TRBV7-2	TRBJ1-6	NA
TGTGCCAGCAGCTTATCGGTACGCCCAGATACGCAGTATTTT	CASSLSVRPDTQYF	few	14	TRBV7-9	TRBJ2-3	NA
TGTGCCAGCGCGGCCGGGGTGTCCCATGGCTACACCTTC	CASAAGVSHGYTF	NA	13	TRBV28	TRBJ1-2	NA
TGTGCCAGCTCACCACCAGGGGACACTGAAGCTTTCTTT	CASSPPGDTEAFF	NA	13	TRBV18	TRBJ1-1	NA
TGCGCCAGCAGCTTGGCGGGACAGGAGGGTGAAAAACTGTTTTTT	CASSLAGQEGEKLFF	NA	15	TRBV5-1	TRBJ1-4	TRBD1
TGTGCCTCCGCTACCGGACGGATTAATGAAAAACTGTTTTTT	CASATGRINEKLFF	NA	14	TRBV19	TRBJ1-4	NA
TGTGCCTGGACCATTTTCAGGGGGCGCGGGGCTGAAGCTTTCTTT	CAWTIFRGRGAEAFF	once	15	TRBV30	TRBJ1-1	TRBD1
TGTGCCAGCGAAAGCCTGGACAACCCTAACTATGGCTACACCTTC	CASESLDNPNYGYTF	few	15	TRBV21-1	TRBJ1-2	NA
TGTGCCAGCGGGGAGAGGTACGAGCAGTACTTC	CASGERYEQYF	NA	11	TRBV27	TRBJ2-7	NA
TGTGCCACCAGTGATACAAAAACCGGGTCCTATGGCTACACCTTC	CATSDTKTGSYGYTF	once	15	TRBV24-1	TRBJ1-2	NA
TGTGCCACCAGCAACATAGCGGGACTTAGCACCGGGGAGCTGTTTTTT	CATSNIAGLSTGELFF	NA	16	TRBV15	TRBJ2-2	TRBD2
TGTGCCAGCAGCCCACTGCCGGGACAGGGCTACGAGCAGTACTTC	CASSPLPGQGYEQYF	NA	15	TRBV9	TRBJ2-7	TRBD1
TGTGCCAGCAGCCTATACAGGGCCCCCTATGGCTACACCTTC	CASSLYRAPYGYTF	NA	14	TRBV7-6	TRBJ1-2	NA
TGTGCCAGCAGTGTGAGCAGAGCTATCTCCTACGAGCAGTACTTC	CASSVSRAISYEQYF	NA	15	TRBV6-1	TRBJ2-7	NA
TGTGCCATCAGTGAGTCGGGGGCAGCTAACTATGGCTACACCTTC	CAISESGAANYGYTF	NA	15	TRBV10-3	TRBJ1-2	NA
TGTGCCAGCGCCGGGACAGCCTATGGCTACACCTTC	CASAGTAYGYTF	NA	12	TRBV2	TRBJ1-2	TRBD1
TGTGCCAGTAGCACAGGAGGTCTACCAGGGGAGCTGTTTTTT	CASSTGGLPGELFF	NA	14	TRBV19	TRBJ2-2	NA
TGTGCCAGCAGCCCGGGTAGGGAGACCCAGTACTTC	CASSPGRETQYF	few	12	TRBV7-6	TRBJ2-5	NA
TGTGCCAGCAAGAGAGGTCAGAACACTGAAGCTTTCTTT	CASKRGQNTEAFF	NA	13	TRBV6-1	TRBJ1-1	NA